This T cell receptor beta chain emerged from a study of blood T cells in healthy people across ages. This clonotype was found many times. The V gene lost 4 bases and the J gene lost 0 bases, with 5 bases spanning the gap. The CDR3 contains 13 residues. Germline-derived CDR1 and CDR2 are MRHNA and SNTAGT. PCR was performed a second time for about 6 to 12 cycles using a sample-barcoded 5' primer and a J-beta primer mix. A template-switch adaptor containing 12 random nucleotides labeled each cDNA molecule. One entry per CDR3 protein results from TCRdb running MiXCR on the 5' RACE reads. Of about 940,000 distinct CDR3 sequences listed, about 48% are singletons. Samples each yielded at least 6 micrograms of total RNA.

This TCR was sampled from a young man in good health. The J gene is TRBJ2-3, the V gene TRBV6-4; possibly TRBD1 or TRBD2 for D (5 bases each). The sequencing input was blood. CDR3 nucleotides: TGTGCCAGCAGTGGGGACAGCACAGATACGCAGTATTTT. Protein product: CASSGDSTDTQYF.